The 19 T cell receptor beta chains below come from one sample, sequenced in a study of a mutant IDH1 vaccine in newly diagnosed glioma. Time point meaning: week 35, safety follow-up. Mutant IDH1 20-mer peptide, at 300 ug, made up each vaccine dose, with topical imiquimod. The antigens these receptors bind are not known. Clones were read by immunoSEQ multiplex PCR, and TCRdb kept only the in-frame ones, dropping some. There are 30,000 to 40,000 clones in the sample; 80% to 85% occur only once, and approximately 6.9% lies in the top ten. This specimen was PBMCs, taken from a glioma patient whose treatment included an IDH1 peptide vaccine. These receptors came from a woman in her late teens or twenties with glioma.

This clone has a handful of counts. The CDR3 sequence is CASSQDIRGISNQPQHF. In nucleotides, the CDR3 is TGCGCCAGCAGCCAAGATATACGAGGGATTAGCAATCAGCCCCAGCATTTT. The gene calls are TRBV4-3 and TRBJ1-5; the D is unclear. Per germline, CDR1 LGHNA and CDR2 YSLEER. The germline V and J ends were trimmed by 0 bases and 0 bases, with 12 bases remaining between them. The CDR3 sequence is 17 residues long.

The V and J genes are TRBV6-5 and TRBJ1-1; 7 positions agree with TRBD1. CDR1 and CDR2 from the germline V gene are MNHEY and SVGAGI. The CDR3 covers 14 residues. With V trimmed by 2 bases and J by 10 bases, 10 bases remained unmatched. The CDR3 here is CASSYAEASGGAFF. DNA of the CDR3: TGTGCCAGCAGTTACGCCGAGGCTTCAGGGGGAGCTTTCTTT.

In this sample, this clone turned up a few times. CDR3 sequence reads: CASGLGQGLAYNEQFF. In DNA, the CDR3 is TGTGCTAGTGGTTTGGGACAGGGACTAGCCTACAATGAGCAGTTCTTC. V usage is TRBV12-5 and J usage is TRBJ2-1, with TRBD2 as a possible D gene (8 bases). Trimming removed 1 base from V and 2 bases from J, with 12 bases in between. This CDR3 region has 16 residues. From germline, CDR1 is LGHNT and CDR2 FRNRAP.

The chain has TRBV18 and TRBJ1-6; possible D gene TRBD1, 6 bases. Germline CDR1 is KGHSH and CDR2 is LQKENI. With 3 bases removed from V and 7 bases from J, the gap between germline ends came to 13 bases. The CDR3 runs 15 residues. CDR3 sequence: CASSPRQGKNSPLHF. DNA for the CDR3: TGTGCCAGCTCACCTCGGCAGGGGAAGAATTCACCCCTCCACTTT.

J is TRBJ1-4 and V is TRBV6-1; D may be TRBD1 (5 bases). The CDR3 runs 13 residues. The germline gives CDR1 MNHNS, CDR2 SASEGT. V lost 4 bases and J lost 10, with 13 bases in between. The CDR3 here is CASSGQIQGKLFF. For the CDR3, the DNA is TGTGCCAGCAGTGGGCAGATCCAGGGAAAACTGTTTTTT.

The rearrangement links TRBV2 to TRBJ1-2; no clear D gene. CDR3 size: 12 residues. Germline V gene lookup returns CDR1 SNHLY and CDR2 FYNNEI. Trimming left V 7 bases short and J 2 bases short, with 8 bases between. In DNA form, the CDR3 reads TGTGCCAGCACCGCGGGAAACTATGGCTACACCTTC. This gives the protein CASTAGNYGYTF.

V and J are TRBV2 and TRBJ2-7, with 10 bases matching TRBD1. The CDR3 covers 17 residues. The J segment lost 5 bases and the V segment lost 4 bases, leaving 14 bases of the junction unmatched. The germline gives CDR1 SNHLY, CDR2 FYNNEI. CDR3 DNA: TGTGCCAGCAGTGTACCCATAGGGGGACAGGGGCTTGACGAGCAGTACTTC. Amino acid sequence: CASSVPIGGQGLDEQYF.

This sequence joins TRBV19 and TRBJ2-6, with D perhaps matching TRBD1 (6 bases). Trimming pared 8 bases from V and 1 base from J, leaving 9 bases between. Germline V lookup: CDR1 LNHDA, CDR2 SQIVND (reference sequence). The length of the CDR3 is 14 residues. The CDR3 loop is CASSQGSGANVLTF. Here the CDR3 DNA reads TGTGCCAGTTCACAGGGTTCTGGGGCCAACGTCCTGACTTTC.

This chain connects TRBV6-1 to TRBJ2-5, with 11 bases lining up with TRBD2. CDR1 MNHNS and CDR2 SASEGT come from the germline V gene. With V trimmed by 2 bases and J by 3 bases, 11 bases remained unmatched. The CDR3 spans 18 residues. This CDR3 is CASSELWYGSGGEETQYF. The CDR3, as DNA: TGTGCCAGCAGTGAACTCTGGTATGGTAGCGGGGGGGAAGAGACCCAGTACTTC.

This sequence joins TRBV27 and TRBJ2-3, with TRBD2 matching over 13 bases. V trimming: 1 base; J trimming: 3 bases; junction bases outside the gene matches: 4. Looked up from germline, CDR1 is MNHEY and CDR2 is SMNVEV (reference sequence). The CDR3 covers 17 residues. DNA of the CDR3: TGTGCCAGCAGTTTATGGGGACTAGCGGGAATAACAGATACGCAGTATTTT. Translation: CASSLWGLAGITDTQYF.

There are a few counts of this clone. The V gene is TRBV6-6, the J gene TRBJ1-1; D gene uncertain. The CDR3 extends over 10 amino acids. The germline V gene encodes CDR1 MNHNY and CDR2 SVGAGI (reference sequence). The ends were cut back, 6 bases at V and 1 base at J, with 0 bases in the middle. CDR3 sequence reads: CASRNTEAFF. CDR3 nucleotide sequence: TGTGCCAGCAGGAACACTGAAGCTTTCTTT.

This clone showed up just once. The gene calls are TRBV2 and TRBJ2-1; 11 bases match TRBD2. V was pared by 2 bases and J by 4 bases, with 13 bases of the junction left unmatched. Germline assignment: CDR1 SNHLY and CDR2 FYNNEI. The CDR3 has 19 residues. The CDR3 DNA reads TGTGCCAGCAGTGAATACGAGTGGCTAGCGGGAGGTATATACAATGAGCAGTTCTTC. It is translated as CASSEYEWLAGGIYNEQFF.

There are a few counts of this clone. This chain connects TRBV2 to TRBJ2-7, with D unclear. CDR1 and CDR2 from the germline V gene are SNHLY and FYNNEI. This CDR3 is 12 amino acids long. V lost 6 bases and J lost 4, with 10 bases in between. DNA of the CDR3: TGTGCCAGCAGCCTGCGTTTGTACGAGCAGTACTTC. This translates into CASSLRLYEQYF.

This CDR3 is CASTRSQGRRETQYF. Written as DNA, the CDR3 is TGTGCCAGCACCCGAAGTCAGGGGCGGAGAGAGACCCAGTACTTC. V is TRBV28 and J is TRBJ2-5, with D tentatively TRBD1 (6 bases). The CDR3 is 15 residues long. CDR1 is MDHEN, CDR2 SYDVKM, per germline. V lost 7 bases, J lost 4 bases, and 19 bases lay in between.

The sample holds one count of this clone. This rearrangement joins TRBV27 to TRBJ1-1; D unresolved. Per germline, CDR1 MNHEY and CDR2 SMNVEV (reference sequence). CDR3 size: 15 residues. Between the trimmed V and J ends, which lost 0 bases and 1 base, there was a span of 9 bases. In DNA form, the CDR3 reads TGTGCCAGCAGTTTATCGAAGAGGCAGAACACTGAAGCTTTCTTT. Translation gives CASSLSKRQNTEAFF.

This clone was counted once. The V and J genes are TRBV5-6 and TRBJ2-7, with 10 bases identical to TRBD2. Germline values: CDR1 SGHDT, CDR2 YYEEEE. The CDR3 has 15 amino acids. Germline trimming cut 0 bases from V and 5 bases from J; bases unmatched to any gene: 5. The CDR3 DNA sequence: TGTGCCAGCAGCTTGGGAGCGGGGGGGCTACACGAGCAGTACTTC. Its protein product is CASSLGAGGLHEQYF.

J is TRBJ1-4 and V is TRBV28; 12 bases agree with TRBD1. With 6 bases clipped from V and 10 bases from J, the junction kept 3 bases outside the gene matches. The CDR3 totals 13 residues. CDR1 is MDHEN and CDR2 is SYDVKM in the germline V gene. CDR3 region: CASRGQGAGKLFF. The CDR3 DNA sequence: TGTGCCAGCAGGGGACAGGGGGCCGGAAAACTGTTTTTT.

This clone was counted once. The chain joins TRBV11-2 to TRBJ2-1; tentative D call: TRBD2 (6 bases). The CDR3 is made up of 14 amino acids. Germline lookup yields CDR1 SGHAT and CDR2 FQNNGV. Trimming removed 5 bases from V and 15 bases from J, with 23 bases in between. DNA for the CDR3: TGTGCCAGCAGCCCTACAACGGGAGACTGGTTCCCGTTCTTC. It yields the protein CASSPTTGDWFPFF.

This chain connects TRBV13 to TRBJ2-2; D is possibly TRBD1 or TRBD2 (5 bases each). The CDR3 runs 15 residues. Germline CDR1 reads PRHDT; CDR2 reads FYEKMQ (reference sequence). V lost 5 bases, J lost 0 bases, and 10 bases lay in between. The CDR3 DNA reads TGTGCCAGCAGCCGAGGGACGGCGAACACCGGGGAGCTGTTTTTT. It is translated as CASSRGTANTGELFF.